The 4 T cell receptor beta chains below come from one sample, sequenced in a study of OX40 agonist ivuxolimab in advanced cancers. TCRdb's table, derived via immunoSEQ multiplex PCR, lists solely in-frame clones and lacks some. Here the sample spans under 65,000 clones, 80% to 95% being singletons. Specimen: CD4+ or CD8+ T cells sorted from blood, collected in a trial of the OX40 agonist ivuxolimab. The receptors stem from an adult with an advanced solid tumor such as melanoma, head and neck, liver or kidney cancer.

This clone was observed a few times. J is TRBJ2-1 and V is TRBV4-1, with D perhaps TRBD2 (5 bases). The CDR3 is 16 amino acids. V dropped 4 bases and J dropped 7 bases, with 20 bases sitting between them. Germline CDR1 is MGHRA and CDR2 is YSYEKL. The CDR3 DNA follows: TGCGCCAGCAGCCGCCAGACTACTAGAGTGGGTAATGAGCAGTTCTTC. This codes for CASSRQTTRVGNEQFF.

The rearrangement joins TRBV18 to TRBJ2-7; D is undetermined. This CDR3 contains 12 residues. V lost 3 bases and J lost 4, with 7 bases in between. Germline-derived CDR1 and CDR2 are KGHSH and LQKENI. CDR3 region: CASSPTAYEQYF. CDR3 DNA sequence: TGTGCCAGCTCACCCACAGCGTACGAGCAGTACTTC.

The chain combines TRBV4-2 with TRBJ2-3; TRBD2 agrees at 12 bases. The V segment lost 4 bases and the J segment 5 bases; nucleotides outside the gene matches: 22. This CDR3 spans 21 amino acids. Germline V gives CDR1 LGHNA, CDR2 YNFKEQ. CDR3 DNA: TGTGCCAGCAGCCTCAAAGGAACAAGTGGACTAGCGGGAACCGTGGGAGATACGCAGTATTTT. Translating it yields CASSLKGTSGLAGTVGDTQYF.

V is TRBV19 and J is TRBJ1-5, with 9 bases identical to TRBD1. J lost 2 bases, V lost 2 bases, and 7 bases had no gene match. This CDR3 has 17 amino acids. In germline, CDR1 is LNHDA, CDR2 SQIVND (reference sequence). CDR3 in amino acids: CASSINRGQVGNQPQHF. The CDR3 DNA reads TGTGCCAGTAGTATAAACAGGGGGCAGGTTGGCAATCAGCCCCAGCATTTT.